The clone carrying this T cell receptor beta chain was counted many times. Its antigen is not identified. Stable Graves' hyperthyroidism meant no ophthalmopathy progression within 18 months. Diagnoses were made from clinical symptoms, serum measures (thyroxine and TRAb), thyroid ultrasound and orbital computed tomography. This sample is part of a study of T cells in Graves' hyperthyroidism and ophthalmopathy. Study-wide results and limits: Most clonotypes that expanded in the thyroid above 0.001 also showed up in blood. In validation, the model predicted ophthalmopathy. These predictions came a median 6.5 months before onset.

Authors of the study amplified TCR beta CDR3 regions from RNA transcripts. A first-round RT-PCR of the TCR CDR3 used the HTBI primer set. TCRdb re-called the multiplex PCR reads through MiXCR, storing one row per CDR3 protein. The data contain 350,000 to 400,000 distinct CDR3 sequences, just under 15% of them seen just once; the ten biggest clones take up approximately 30%. Sequencing used blood. The source of this sequence is a woman in her 30s with Graves' hyperthyroidism.

CDR3 amino acids: CASTSAGASGELFF. CDR3 sequence (DNA): TGTGCCAGCACCTCGGCGGGAGCGTCCGGGGAGCTGTTTTTT. The chain links TRBV12-3 or TRBV12-4 to TRBJ2-2; 7 bases map to TRBD2. J gave up 6 bases and V 7 bases, and 8 bases lay outside the gene matches. The CDR3 has 14 residues.